The rows below give T cell receptor beta chains drawn from one sample of a study of CD8+ T cells in alopecia areata. Sequencing was performed with immunoSEQ multiplex PCR; in TCRdb, only in-frame clones are kept and a portion is missing. The sample holds about 98,000 clones, roughly two fifths seen once. The sample consisted of CD4+ T cells sorted from blood. All receptors derive from a human donor with alopecia areata. The conserved cysteine and the conserved F or W are not part of the CDR3 here.

J gene	V gene	CDR3 protein
TRBJ1-3	TRBV30	AWTASGNTIY
TRBJ2-2	TRBV14	ASSPRTRGGELF
TRBJ2-7	TRBV30	AWSVSSGPYEQY
TRBJ2-3	TRBV7-8	ASSLARAPGADTQY
TRBJ2-1	TRBV6-6	ASSYSTSGNNEQF
TRBJ1-2	TRBV7-2	ASSSWTERTHGYT
TRBJ1-3	TRBV2	ASSEPRAGNTIY
TRBJ1-1	TRBV7-9	ASSLRSLQGEAF
TRBJ2-6	TRBV5-1	ASSLPGQGTSGANVLT
TRBJ2-7	TRBV29-1	SVARRQSYEQY
TRBJ2-5	TRBV30	ACSSGSETQY
TRBJ2-4	TRBV29-1	SAGGLAKNIQY
TRBJ2-1	TRBV9	ASSVAGPVNEQF